This TCR beta chain emerged from a study of persistence of HIV-infected CD4 T cells. Sequencing used immunoSEQ version 4 in survey mode. Clones were sequenced by immunoSEQ multiplex PCR, and TCRdb holds only the in-frame ones, with some missing. The profile shows fewer than 40,000 clones, roughly 82% of them singletons. Germline lookup yields CDR1 MGHRA and CDR2 YSYEKL. Between the trimmed V and J ends, which lost 5 bases and 4 bases, there was a span of 18 bases. The CDR3 contains 15 residues. Study conclusions and caveats: TCR oligoclonality correlated with proviral oligoclonality in the same sorted populations. Bulk TCR data could not be restricted to HIV-1-infected CMV-responding cells. Degenerate expanded CDR3beta sequences were enriched among CMV- and Gag-responding cells.

Comments on this clone: Its cognate antigen is unknown.

Stimulation used 9 to 10 ug/mL lysate from CMV-infected fibroblasts. Memory cells lacking CD40L and CD69 with high CD45RO were sorted. For around 19 hours, CD8-depleted PBMCs received anti-CD28/CD49d costimulation, a CD40-blocking antibody and enfuvirtide. The source was CD4+ T cells sorted from PBMCs after approximately 19-hour stimulation, collected from a patient who received antiretroviral therapy. The chain links TRBV4-1 to TRBJ2-7, with D unclear. The source of this sequence is an adult woman with HIV who was CMV-seropositive. The CDR3 bases are TGCGCCAGCAGCTTAGCCCTTAATGTAGAGTACGAGCAGTACTTC. Translation gives CASSLALNVEYEQYF.